The next 11 T cell receptor beta chains were all read from a single sample in a study of T-cell memory formation after mild COVID-19. TCRdb reanalysed the 5' RACE reads using MiXCR and keeps one entry per CDR3 protein. The table shows some 120,000 distinct CDR3 sequences, with approximately 5.9% occurring only once. Sample: PBMCs or a T cell subset sorted from them (not recorded which). The receptors were sampled from an adult woman who had mild COVID-19 (a few samples of this study predate the infection). Cell type and time point are not known.

This clonotype has a count of ten or more. The chain uses TRBV10-3 and TRBJ2-7, with TRBD1 as a possible D gene (6 bases). The V end was cut by 7 bases, the J end by 2 bases, with 12 bases between. Germline-derived CDR1 and CDR2 are ENHRY and SYGVKD. This CDR3 comprises 13 residues. CDR3 coding DNA: TGTGCCATCACTCCAGGGGAACCCTACGAGCAGTACTTC. It specifies CAITPGEPYEQYF.

CDR3 nucleotides: TGTGCCAGCAGTTACACAGGGGGCCCGGACACTGAAGCTTTCTTT. Translated: CASSYTGGPDTEAFF. The chain carries TRBV6-5 and TRBJ1-1; 9 nucleotides agree with TRBD1. The J segment lost 3 bases and the V segment lost 2 bases, leaving 4 bases of the junction unmatched. Germline CDR1 is MNHEY and CDR2 is SVGAGI. CDR3 length: 15 amino acids.

This clonotype was detected ten times or more. The chain couples TRBV29-1 to TRBJ2-6; D call uncertain. The V end was cut by 3 bases, the J end by 0 bases, with 6 bases between. The CDR3 loop spans 14 amino acids. In germline, CDR1 is SQVTM, CDR2 ANQGSEA. CDR3 nucleotides: TGCAGCGTTGATCAGGCCTCTGGGGCCAACGTCCTGACTTTC. It is translated as CSVDQASGANVLTF. Supplemented by reference TRBV29-1 and TRBJ2-6, the full variable domain reads SAVISQKPSRDICQRGTSLTIQCQVDSQVTMMFWYRQQPGQSLTLIATANQGSEATYESGFVIDKFPISRPNLTFSTLTVSNMSPEDSSIYLCSVDQASGANVLTFGAGSRLTVL.

V and J are TRBV7-8 and TRBJ2-2; D is unclear. The CDR3 runs to 12 residues. Per germline, CDR1 SGHVS and CDR2 FQNEAQ. V shed 0 bases and J shed 6 bases, with 2 bases lying between them. The CDR3 spells CASSLASGELFF. The CDR3 region has the DNA TGTGCCAGCAGCTTAGCCTCCGGGGAGCTGTTTTTT.

This clonotype showed up just a few times. This chain connects TRBV5-5 to TRBJ1-1; D is unresolved. Trimming took 2 bases from V and 3 from J, leaving 11 bases between them. The CDR3 consists of 14 residues. CDR1 and CDR2 from the germline V gene are SGHKS and YYEKEE (reference sequence). This chain's CDR3 is CASSLRRGDTEAFF. The CDR3 region has the DNA TGTGCCAGCAGCTTACGGCGCGGCGACACTGAAGCTTTCTTT.

For the CDR3, the DNA is TGTGCCAGCAGCCAAGACGGTAAAGGGGAGACCCAGTACTTC. It is translated as CASSQDGKGETQYF. V gene TRBV4-2 combines with J gene TRBJ2-5; D is uncertain. Germline V lookup: CDR1 LGHNA, CDR2 YNFKEQ. The CDR3 consists of 14 residues. V lost 0 bases and J 5 bases, leaving 10 bases between the germline ends.

This rearrangement joins TRBV5-1 to TRBJ1-1; TRBD1 matches 7 bases. The CDR3 runs to 13 residues. V gave up 5 bases and J gave up 6 bases; unmatched junction bases: 7. Germline assignment: CDR1 SGHRS and CDR2 YFSETQ. As DNA, the CDR3 is TGCGCCAGCAGTTATGACAGGGTGGCTGAAGCTTTCTTT. Encoded protein: CASSYDRVAEAFF.

This clonotype was recorded at least ten times. The chain links TRBV29-1 to TRBJ2-3, with TRBD2 identical over 7 bases. The CDR3 is 12 amino acids. Germline-derived CDR1 and CDR2 are SQVTM and ANQGSEA. Trimming cost V 3 bases and J 9 bases; bases outside gene matches: 6. CDR3 bases: TGCAGCGTTGAGACTAGCCGCGTCACGCAGTATTTT. This translates into CSVETSRVTQYF.

This clonotype was picked up many times. This chain links TRBV12-3 or TRBV12-4 with TRBJ2-5, with D possibly being TRBD1 or TRBD2 (5 bases each). Trimming took off 6 bases at V and 3 bases at J, with 20 bases between the two ends. The length of the CDR3 is 16 residues. CDR3 loop: CASSLFPVGTKETQYF. CDR3 sequence (DNA): TGTGCCAGCAGCCTCTTCCCTGTGGGGACCAAAGAGACCCAGTACTTC.

The J gene is TRBJ1-1, the V gene TRBV2; no clear D gene. Germline assignment: CDR1 SNHLY and CDR2 FYNNEI. The ends were cut back, 8 bases at V and 2 bases at J, with 12 bases in the middle. The CDR3 spans 13 residues. The CDR3 loop is CASGRLANTEAFF. The CDR3 DNA is TGTGCCAGCGGACGCCTTGCCAACACTGAAGCTTTCTTT.

This clonotype was seen more than once but under ten times. This rearrangement joins TRBV3-1 to TRBJ2-1, with a tentative D call TRBD2 (5 bases). The germline gives CDR1 LGHDT, CDR2 YNNKEL (reference sequence). This CDR3 contains 13 residues. Trimming removed 4 bases from V and 9 bases from J, with 13 bases in between. CDR3 region: CASSPRQRTEQFF. As DNA, the CDR3 is TGTGCCAGCAGCCCCCGCCAGCGGACTGAGCAGTTCTTC.